Presented here are 22 T cell receptor beta chains from one specimen sequenced in a study of T cells after yellow fever vaccination (dated by TCRdb to between 2017 and 2020). In light of the paper, this sample's treatment or condition label describes: live attenuated yellow fever vaccine strain. The library was produced with 5' RACE. TCRdb records Illumina NovaSeq 6000 as the sequencer. The raw public reads went through TCRdb reprocessing: fastp at Q25, MiXCR clone calling, in-frame beta chains kept. Rows are combined by CDR3 protein, so each entry shows the most common genes and DNA. This sample has roughly 160,000 distinct CDR3 sequences in its table, and 9.3% of those were observed once. Together, the top ten hold roughly 33% of the sample. Sequenced here: CD8+ T cells sorted from PBMCs, sampled 45 days after the yellow fever booster vaccination. These receptors were obtained from a man aged 18 to 35 who received the YFV17D yellow fever vaccine.

The chain couples TRBV27 to TRBJ2-5; 9 positions agree with TRBD1. CDR3 length equals 15 residues. CDR1 is MNHEY and CDR2 is SMNVEV in the germline V gene (reference sequence). Trimming cost V 5 bases and J 3 bases; bases outside gene matches: 7. CDR3 amino acids: CASSGTGRGKETQYF. DNA of the CDR3: TGTGCCAGCAGTGGGACAGGGCGGGGAAAAGAGACCCAGTACTTC.

This clonotype has at least ten counts. The chain uses TRBV27 and TRBJ2-1; D is uncertain. Germline CDR1 is MNHEY and CDR2 is SMNVEV (reference sequence). The CDR3 loop spans 11 amino acids. Trimming took 2 bases from V and 8 from J, leaving 4 bases between them. This CDR3 is CASSLGYEQFF. The CDR3 coding sequence is TGTGCCAGCAGTTTAGGGTATGAGCAGTTCTTC.

This clonotype was observed a handful of times. This chain links TRBV5-4 with TRBJ1-5; tentatively, D is TRBD1 (6 bases). V was pared by 0 bases and J by 7 bases, with 11 bases between. This CDR3 region has 14 residues. CDR1 SGHNT and CDR2 YYREEE come from the germline V gene (reference sequence). CDR3 loop: CASSLAGARQPQHF. CDR3 coding DNA: TGTGCCAGCAGCTTGGCAGGGGCGCGGCAGCCCCAGCATTTT.

This clonotype was picked up a small number of times. In nucleotides, the CDR3 is TGTGCCAGCAGTTCCACAGGGCCAGGGGCCGGGGAGCTGTTTTTT. This codes for CASSSTGPGAGELFF. The rearrangement uses TRBV6-5 and TRBJ2-2, with a tentative D call TRBD1 (6 bases). Germline CDR1 is MNHEY and CDR2 is SVGAGI. The V end was cut by 4 bases, the J end by 6 bases, with 15 bases between. The CDR3 has 15 amino acids.

In this sample, this clonotype turned up a few times. The CDR3 region has the DNA TGTGCCAGCACCTGGACAGGGCCTAGCTCTGGAAACACCATATATTTT. This encodes CASTWTGPSSGNTIYF. V gene TRBV6-5 combines with J gene TRBJ1-3; 8 bases are shared with TRBD1. CDR1 MNHEY and CDR2 SVGAGI come from the germline V gene. CDR3 length: 16 amino acids. The V segment lost 7 bases and the J segment 0 bases; nucleotides outside the gene matches: 8.

In this sample, this clonotype turned up many times. The chain combines TRBV4-1 with TRBJ2-3; unclear D gene. Germline V CDR1 and CDR2: MGHRA, YSYEKL. This CDR3 has 17 amino acids. Trimming pared 4 bases from V and 4 bases from J, leaving 21 bases between. The CDR3 DNA reads as TGCGCCAGCAGCCGCGATCGGGCCCGCTCCCCGGCAGATACGCAGTATTTT. Its translation is CASSRDRARSPADTQYF.

The chain links TRBV20-1 to TRBJ2-1, with D tentatively TRBD1 or TRBD2 (6 bases each). Between the trimmed V and J ends, which lost 3 bases and 9 bases, there was a span of 12 bases. Germline V gene lookup returns CDR1 DFQATT and CDR2 SNEGSKA (reference sequence). The length of the CDR3 is 12 residues. CDR3 in DNA: TGCAGTGCTAGGTCGGGGGCGAGTGAGCAGTTCTTC. Amino acid sequence: CSARSGASEQFF.

The chain combines TRBV6-5 with TRBJ2-6, with TRBD1 identical over 8 bases. Germline V gene data show CDR1 as MNHEY and CDR2 as SVGAGI. V dropped 5 bases and J dropped 10; count of bases not matched to a gene: 4. CDR3 length: 13 amino acids. CDR3 in DNA: TGTGCCAGCAGTACCGGGACAGGAAACGTCCTGACTTTC. It translates to CASSTGTGNVLTF.

V usage is TRBV5-5 and J usage is TRBJ2-5, with 9 bases aligning to TRBD1. The length of the CDR3 is 17 residues. Losses at the gene ends were 2 bases for V and 0 bases for J; bases not matched to a gene: 8. Per the germline V gene, CDR1 is SGHKS and CDR2 is YYEKEE (reference sequence). CDR3 nucleotides: TGTGCCAGCAGCTTACGCACAGGGGGCGCGTACCAAGAGACCCAGTACTTC. Its protein is CASSLRTGGAYQETQYF.

V and J are TRBV6-2 or TRBV6-3 and TRBJ1-1, with D possibly TRBD1 on 6 matching bases. V was cut by 6 bases and J by 5 bases, with 19 bases left in between. Per germline, CDR1 MNHEY and CDR2 SVGEGT. The CDR3 consists of 15 residues. The CDR3 bases are TGTGCCAGCAGGAGCATAAAGGGGGTTGAGACTGAAGCTTTCTTT. Its protein is CASRSIKGVETEAFF.

This clonotype turned up a few times. The V call is TRBV4-2, the J call TRBJ2-7, with a tentative D call TRBD2 (5 bases). Between the trimmed V and J ends, which lost 4 bases and 3 bases, there was a span of 16 bases. Germline V gene sequence: CDR1 LGHNA, CDR2 YNFKEQ. This CDR3 is 15 amino acids long. The CDR3 sequence: CASSRYPGSNYEQYF. CDR3 sequence (DNA): TGTGCCAGCAGCCGTTACCCGGGATCAAACTACGAGCAGTACTTC.

The rearrangement uses TRBV4-3 and TRBJ2-3; possible D gene TRBD2, 6 bases. The germline V gene has CDR1 LGHNA and CDR2 YSLEER. The CDR3 loop spans 17 amino acids. Trimming left V 2 bases short and J 4 bases short, with 19 bases between. CDR3 sequence (DNA): TGCGCCAGCAGCCAATTGACCACGGACCGGGAGCCAGATACGCAGTATTTT. Translating it yields CASSQLTTDREPDTQYF.

This clonotype turned up a few times. The rearrangement links TRBV7-9 to TRBJ2-5; unclear D gene. In germline, CDR1 is SEHNR, CDR2 FQNEAQ (reference sequence). Trimming took 5 bases from V and 1 from J, leaving 11 bases between them. This CDR3 has 14 amino acids. CDR3 in DNA: TGTGCCAGCAGCCCAAGACTGGGCCAAGAGACCCAGTACTTC. The encoded protein is CASSPRLGQETQYF.

This clonotype was observed a few times. The V call is TRBV6-2 or TRBV6-3, the J call TRBJ2-7; either TRBD1 or TRBD2 may supply D (5 bases each). The CDR3 covers 12 residues. Germline V CDR1 and CDR2: MNHEY, SVGEGT. V shed 5 bases and J shed 7 bases, with 12 bases lying between them. This CDR3 is CASSPGRGEQYV. CDR3 in DNA: TGTGCCAGCAGTCCGGGGCGAGGGGAGCAGTACGTC.

This clonotype was detected only a few times. The chain recombines TRBV10-2 with TRBJ1-1; D gene ambiguous. Germline V lookup: CDR1 WSHSY, CDR2 SAAADI. This CDR3 contains 12 residues. The ends were cut back, 5 bases at V and 0 bases at J, with 4 bases in the middle. CDR3 protein: CASSSVNTEAFF. CDR3 in DNA: TGCGCCAGCAGTTCAGTGAACACTGAAGCTTTCTTT.

This clonotype was observed at least ten times. This sequence joins TRBV7-8 and TRBJ2-1, with a weak D call TRBD2 (6 bases). V was shortened by 2 bases and J by 0 bases, with 11 bases between the two germline ends. CDR1 SGHVS and CDR2 FQNEAQ come from the germline V gene. The CDR3 has 16 residues. The CDR3 nucleotides are TGTGCCAGCAGCTTACTCCGGGACTCCTCCTACAATGAGCAGTTCTTC. Translation: CASSLLRDSSYNEQFF.

The J gene is TRBJ1-1, the V gene TRBV7-9; D unresolved. CDR3 length: 15 amino acids. V lost 0 bases and J 3 bases, leaving 11 bases between the germline ends. In germline, CDR1 is SEHNR, CDR2 FQNEAQ (reference sequence). Written as DNA, the CDR3 is TGTGCCAGCAGCTTAGCGGGAACGGACGACACTGAAGCTTTCTTT. It yields the protein CASSLAGTDDTEAFF.

The gene calls are TRBV4-3 and TRBJ2-1; 7 bases map to TRBD2. J lost 2 bases, V lost 1 base, and 5 bases had no gene match. CDR3 length: 16 residues. The germline CDR1 and CDR2 sequences are LGHNA and YSLEER. The chain's CDR3 is CASSQAAAGAYNEQFF. CDR3 DNA: TGCGCCAGCAGCCAAGCAGCGGCGGGGGCCTACAATGAGCAGTTCTTC.

The chain carries TRBV7-3 and TRBJ2-1, with D unresolved. The CDR3 is made up of 14 amino acids. Germline CDR1 reads SGHTA; CDR2 reads FQGTGA. The V end was cut by 5 bases, the J end by 8 bases, with 16 bases between. The CDR3 here is CASSETPLGDEQFF. The CDR3 DNA reads as TGTGCCAGCAGCGAAACACCTTTGGGCGATGAGCAGTTCTTC.

This clonotype was picked up a small number of times. J is TRBJ2-7 and V is TRBV5-5, with 11 bases that match TRBD2. The CDR3 length is 16 residues. The ends lost 1 base at V and 7 bases at J; junction bases unmatched: 10. Germline V lookup: CDR1 SGHKS, CDR2 YYEKEE (reference sequence). Here the CDR3 DNA reads TGTGCCAGCAGCTTGACCCCCCTAGCGGGGGGCGGGGAGCAGTACGTC. This sequence encodes CASSLTPLAGGGEQYV.

This clonotype was detected a few times. This chain uses TRBV20-1 with TRBJ2-7; D may correspond to TRBD1 or TRBD2 (5 bases each). Trimming left V 5 bases short and J 2 bases short, with 16 bases between. The germline V gene has CDR1 DFQATT and CDR2 SNEGSKA (reference sequence). The CDR3 runs to 14 residues. In DNA, the CDR3 is TGCAGTGCTCATGATAGGGACGGCCCCTACGAGCAGTACTTC. Translated: CSAHDRDGPYEQYF.

This clonotype showed up just a few times. The gene calls are TRBV19 and TRBJ2-1; D perhaps matches TRBD1 (7 bases). The CDR3 is made up of 14 amino acids. Per germline, CDR1 LNHDA and CDR2 SQIVND (reference sequence). Deletions cut 11 bases from V and 8 bases from J, with 22 bases between. The chain's CDR3 is CAVQGGDPGDEQFF. The CDR3 coding sequence is TGTGCCGTACAAGGGGGCGACCCGGGGGATGAGCAGTTCTTC.